Below, one TCR beta chain is given with its context. Its antigen is as yet unknown. No conserved phenylalanine or tryptophan ends this CDR3, so it is likely a read error. V was clipped by 7 bases and J by 2 bases, with 21 bases between them. CDR1 is MGHRA, CDR2 YSYEKL, per germline. This CDR3 spans 16 amino acids. This sample is drawn from a study of CD8+CD57+ T cells in acquired aplastic anemia. Study context: Recorded DNA amounts for sorted CD4+ and CD8+ cells had an average of 3.2 ug. Whole-study results and caveats: No significant difference in CD8+ Simpson's diversity was found between patients and controls. There were some 30 CD8+ CDR3 sequences that occurred in both patients and controls.

Genomic DNA, the template, was used for profiling of the TCR beta VDJ and CDR3. TCRdb itself ran the reads through MiXCR, one entry per CDR3 protein. The table includes approximately 170,000 distinct CDR3 sequences, roughly half detected once. Source material: sorted CD4+, CD8+, or CD8+CD57+ T cells (not recorded which) from PBMCs. V and J are TRBV4-1 and TRBJ2-7; D may be TRBD2 (7 bases). The TCR sequence derives from a human donor in good health, serving as a control. This chain's CDR3 is CASTHRGAGVTYEQYL. As DNA, the CDR3 is TGCGCCAGCACTCACCGGGGGGCAGGAGTCACCTACGAGCAGTACCTC.